The 30 T cell receptor gamma chains presented below share a single source sample, sequenced in a study of γδ T cells in repeated Plasmodium falciparum infection (dated by TCRdb to the early 2020s). For bulk TCR repertoire analysis, Vgamma9/Vdelta2+ and Vdelta2-negative gammadelta T cell populations were isolated by flow sorting from peripheral blood mononuclear cells. Receptors were amplified or captured by multiplex PCR. Reads for this sample came from an Illumina MiSeq. For TCRdb, the public reads were processed anew by CATT, and duplicate DNA sequences were folded into one row. This sample gives about 30,000 gamma-chain clones in total; 1.4% to 1.5% of them show up just once. Roughly a fifth of the sample is in the top ten clones. Material: gamma-delta T cells from blood. The receptors shown here come from a pool of human donors (malaria-infected and uninfected, not separated).

This clone was found many times. This chain connects TRGV4 to TRGJ1 or TRGJ2. Germline CDR1 and CDR2: EGSTGY and YDSYTSSV. Trimming at V came to 2 bases and at J to 2 bases, leaving 6 bases not matched to a gene. CDR3 size: 14 residues. The CDR3 DNA reads as TGTGCCACCTGGGATGTGACGGATTATTATAAGAAACTCTTT. Translated: CATWDVTDYYKKLF.

This clone was counted only a few times. A far more abundant clone sits one base away, making this likely a read error. The V gene is TRGV4, the J gene TRGJ1 or TRGJ2. The J gene was not available in TCRdb and was assigned here by matching the DNA to germline segments. CDR1 and CDR2 from the germline V gene are EGSTGY and YDSYTSSV. The J segment lost 3 bases and the V segment lost 4 bases, leaving 6 bases of the junction unmatched. The CDR3 has 13 residues. The CDR3 sequence: CATWELPYYKKLF. CDR3 coding DNA: TGTGCCACCTGGGAGTTACCTTATTATAAGAAACTCTTT.

By sample share, this clone is medium-sized (0.01 to 0.1%). The same CDR3 also results from other DNA sequences found in this sample. The chain links TRGV3 to TRGJ1 or TRGJ2. CDR1 VTNTFY and CDR2 YDVSTARD come from the germline V gene (reference sequence). The CDR3 covers 14 residues. Trimming at V came to 1 base and at J to 0 bases, leaving 3 bases not matched to a gene. The CDR3 sequence is CATWDRQNYYKKLF. CDR3 sequence (DNA): TGTGCCACCTGGGACAGACAGAATTATTATAAGAAACTCTTT.

This clone was observed many times. This DNA's translation differs at residue 8 from TCRdb's protein, which comes from a much larger clone; a read error is likely, and the protein shown is translated from the DNA. The rearrangement uses TRGV9 and TRGJ1 or TRGJ2. TCRdb is silent on the J gene; assignment here came from matching the DNA to germline. CDR3 length equals 12 residues. Germline CDR1 reads GITISATS; CDR2 reads ISYDGTV (reference sequence). CDR3 protein: CALWETYCKKLF. CDR3 nucleotide sequence: TGTGCCTTGTGGGAGACTTATTGTAAGAAACTCTTT.

With regard to this clone: The amino acid sequence in TCRdb belongs to a much larger clone and departs from this DNA's translation at residue 12, likely a sequencing read error; the sequence shown is translated from the DNA. The sample contains more than one DNA sequence encoding this CDR3. Written as DNA, the CDR3 is TGTGCCTTGTGGGAGGTGCAACTGGAGTTGGGCAGAAAAATCAAGGTATTT. This encodes CALWEVQLELGRKIKVF. The chain is built from TRGV9 and TRGJP. The J gene is absent in TCRdb and was assigned here via DNA matching to germline. This CDR3 contains 17 residues. Per the germline V gene, CDR1 is GITISATS and CDR2 is ISYDGTV (reference sequence).

Only a few counts were recorded for this clone. It differs at one base from a far larger clone, so likely a read error. The chain uses TRGV9 and TRGJP. Germline matching of the DNA provided the J gene here, since TCRdb leaves it blank. This CDR3 has 16 amino acids. Germline lookup yields CDR1 GITISATS and CDR2 ISYDGTV (reference sequence). The trim removed 1 base at V and 11 bases at J, leaving 8 bases unmatched. DNA of the CDR3: TGTGCCTTGTGGGAGGTTATGGAGCTGGGCAAAAAAATCAAGGTATTT. It codes for CALWEVMELGKKIKVF.

This clone occurred many times. TCRdb records a much larger clone's protein for this DNA, with a difference at residue 11 that likely arises from a read error; the protein given is the translation of the DNA. The chain is built from TRGV9 and TRGJP. TCRdb leaves out the J gene; it was filled in here by matching the DNA to germline. There are 15 residues in the CDR3. Germline V gives CDR1 GITISATS, CDR2 ISYDGTV (reference sequence). CDR3 residues: CALWEDRLGKEIKVF. The DNA of the CDR3 is TGTGCCTTGTGGGAGGATCGGTTGGGCAAAGAAATCAAGGTATTT.

With respect to this clone: TCRdb's protein for this DNA is that of a much larger clone and differs from the translation at residue 2, likely a read error; the protein shown is the DNA translation. The chain combines TRGV9 with TRGJ1 or TRGJ2. The J gene, not given by TCRdb, was assigned here from a germline match of the nucleotide sequence. This CDR3 contains 13 residues. Germline lookup yields CDR1 GITISATS and CDR2 ISYDGTV (reference sequence). The CDR3 DNA reads TGTACCTTGTGGGATCCGAATTATTATAAGAAACTCTTT. Amino acids: CTLWDPNYYKKLF.

This clone is medium-sized in the sample. The CDR3 nucleotides are TGTGCCACCTGGTCGGATTATAAGAAACTCTTT. It is translated as CATWSDYKKLF. This sequence joins TRGV4 and TRGJ1 or TRGJ2. The germline V gene encodes CDR1 EGSTGY and CDR2 YDSYTSSV. J was trimmed by 5 bases and V by 6 bases; bases with no gene match: 4. The CDR3 consists of 11 residues.

This clone was recorded a few times. Only one base separates this from a far larger clonotype, so it likely reflects a read error. At the DNA level, this CDR3 is encoded by other sequences in the same sample as well. This chain joins TRGV9 and TRGJP. Since TCRdb gives no J gene, matching the DNA to germline was used here to assign it. The CDR3 runs 19 residues. CDR1 and CDR2 from the germline V gene are GITISATS and ISYDGTV (reference sequence). As DNA, the CDR3 is TGTGCCTTGTGGGAGGTGCAAAGGCCCTCGGAGTTGGGCAAGAAAATCAAGGTATTT. Its translation is CALWEVQRPSELGKKIKVF.

The sample holds many counts of this clone. This sequence is one base from a far larger clone and is likely a read error. This sample also contains other DNA sequences that code for the same CDR3. The J gene is TRGJ1 or TRGJ2, the V gene TRGV9. The J gene, absent from TCRdb, was called here by matching the DNA to germline. This CDR3 comprises 14 residues. CDR1 and CDR2 from the germline V gene are GITISATS and ISYDGTV (reference sequence). The J segment lost 3 bases and the V segment lost 1 base, leaving 6 bases of the junction unmatched. CDR3 amino acids: CALWEVQAYYKKLF. DNA for the CDR3: TGTGCCTTGTGGGAGGTACAGGCTTATTATAAGAAACTCTTT.

This clone was seen ten or more times. TCRdb attributes to this sequence the protein of a much larger clone, which differs from the DNA translation at residue 5; a read error is likely, and the protein displayed is translated from the DNA. The chain links TRGV3 to TRGJ1 or TRGJ2. Unmatched junction bases numbered 8, after V lost 4 bases and J lost 8 bases. The CDR3 loop spans 12 amino acids. Germline lookup yields CDR1 VTNTFY and CDR2 YDVSTARD (reference sequence). The CDR3 nucleotides are TGTGCCACCTGGGAAAGGCTCAATAAGAAACTCTTT. Amino acids: CATWERLNKKLF.

In its sample, this clone was seen many times. TCRdb lists the protein of a much larger clone for this DNA, which differs at residue 8, so this is likely a read error; the protein given here is translated from the DNA itself. The V and J genes are TRGV8 and TRGJ1 or TRGJ2. This CDR3 has 14 residues. Germline lookup yields CDR1 VENAVY and CDR2 YDSYNSRV. Unmatched junction bases numbered 11, after V lost 3 bases and J lost 6 bases. CDR3 sequence: CATWDYPCLYKKLF. The CDR3 DNA reads TGTGCCACCTGGGATTACCCCTGTCTTTATAAGAAACTCTTT.

Remarks on this clone: The protein in TCRdb stems from a much larger clone and differs at residue 3 from this DNA's translation, likely a read error; here the protein is translated from the DNA. This chain links TRGV9 with TRGJP. Since TCRdb gives no J gene, matching the DNA to germline was used here to assign it. Germline CDR1 is GITISATS and CDR2 is ISYDGTV (reference sequence). The CDR3 covers 16 residues. The CDR3 nucleotides are TGTGCCTCGTGGGCCATCCAAGAGTTGGGCAAAAAAATCAAGGTATTT. Translating gives CASWAIQELGKKIKVF.

This clone came up many times. Germline is not matched at one junction end, which may reflect a read error. The rearrangement links TRGV3 to TRGJ1 or TRGJ2. Looked up from germline, CDR1 is VTNTFY and CDR2 is YDVSTARD (reference sequence). This CDR3 is built from 9 residues. In DNA, the CDR3 is TGTGCCACCTGGGACAGGCAGGTCTTT. It codes for CATWDRQVF.

This clone was observed at least ten times. The amino acid sequence in TCRdb belongs to a much larger clone and departs from this DNA's translation at residue 7, likely a sequencing read error; the sequence shown is translated from the DNA. The J gene is TRGJP, the V gene TRGV9. The J gene, missing from TCRdb, was assigned here through DNA to germline matching. This CDR3 is 15 amino acids long. In germline, CDR1 is GITISATS, CDR2 ISYDGTV (reference sequence). Written as DNA, the CDR3 is TGTGCCTTGTGGATACAAGGGTTGGGCAAAAAAATCAAGGTATTT. It yields the protein CALWIQGLGKKIKVF.

The V and J genes are TRGV9 and TRGJP. TCRdb lists no J gene, so it was determined here by aligning the DNA to germline. Germline V gene lookup returns CDR1 GITISATS and CDR2 ISYDGTV (reference sequence). The CDR3 contains 16 residues. The J segment lost 16 bases and the V segment lost 2 bases, leaving 14 bases of the junction unmatched. CDR3 bases: TGTGCCTTGTGGGAGGCGGGGCTGGGCAAAAAAAAAATCAAGGTATTT. It yields the protein CALWEAGLGKKKIKVF.

This clone was detected many times. TCRdb attributes to this sequence the protein of a much larger clone, which differs from the DNA translation at residue 3; a read error is likely, and the protein displayed is translated from the DNA. V usage is TRGV9 and J usage is TRGJP. The J gene comes from matching the DNA to germline here; TCRdb lacks it. The CDR3 is made up of 18 amino acids. The germline V gene has CDR1 GITISATS and CDR2 ISYDGTV (reference sequence). The CDR3 spells CASWEVQPQELGKKIKVF. CDR3 DNA: TGTGCCTCGTGGGAGGTGCAGCCCCAAGAGTTGGGCAAAAAAATCAAGGTATTT.

This clone has more than one count but fewer than ten. TCRdb records a much larger clone's protein for this DNA, with a difference at residue 4 that likely arises from a read error; the protein given is the translation of the DNA. The chain has TRGV9 and TRGJ1 or TRGJ2. Because TCRdb records no J gene, it was assigned here through a match of the DNA to germline. The CDR3 is made up of 11 amino acids. Germline V gene sequence: CDR1 GITISATS, CDR2 ISYDGTV (reference sequence). Here the CDR3 reads CALREVNRKLF. The DNA for the CDR3 is TGTGCCTTGCGGGAGGTTAATAGGAAACTCTTT.

This clone was picked up a small number of times. The TCRdb record carries a much larger clone's protein, which differs from this DNA's translation at residue 5; a read error is the likely cause, and the protein listed here is the DNA translation. This chain joins TRGV9 and TRGJP. Here the J gene came from matching the DNA to germline, since TCRdb omits it. The CDR3 is 24 residues long. Germline trimming cut 5 bases from V and 1 base from J; bases unmatched to any gene: 26. Per the germline V gene, CDR1 is GITISATS and CDR2 is ISYDGTV (reference sequence). DNA of the CDR3: TGTGCCTTGTGGGTTGTAGCTCGCAAGCTTTCAAGGGACGGGCAAGAGTTGGGCAAAAAAATCAAGGTATTT. This translates into CALWVVARKLSRDGQELGKKIKVF.

This clone was detected a few times. It is likely a read error: a sequence one base away is far more abundant. Additional DNA sequences in this sample encode the identical CDR3. The J gene is TRGJ1 or TRGJ2, the V gene TRGV3. Germline lookup yields CDR1 VTNTFY and CDR2 YDVSTARD (reference sequence). CDR3 length: 13 residues. In DNA, the CDR3 is TGTGCTACCTGGGACAGGCTCGACTATAAGAAACTCTTT. Translation: CATWDRLDYKKLF.

Details on this clone: A read error likely explains this, since a far larger clone differs by one base. Different DNA sequences within this sample yield the same CDR3. The chain is built from TRGV9 and TRGJ1 or TRGJ2. Since TCRdb gives no J gene, matching the DNA to germline was used here to assign it. V was clipped by 12 bases and J by 5 bases; unmatched bases: 10. The CDR3 is 11 residues long. Germline V gives CDR1 GITISATS, CDR2 ISYDGTV (reference sequence). The CDR3 DNA sequence: TGTGCCCTGTCCACTCATTATAAGAAACTCTTT. Residues: CALSTHYKKLF.

This clone was counted ten times or more. The TCRdb protein comes from a much larger clone and disagrees with this DNA's translation at residue 4, likely due to a read error; the protein given here is derived from the DNA. This rearrangement joins TRGV9 to TRGJP. Looked up from germline, CDR1 is GITISATS and CDR2 is ISYDGTV (reference sequence). This CDR3 comprises 16 residues. As DNA, the CDR3 is TGTGCCTTGCGGGAGATTCGAGAGTTGGGCAAAAAAATCAAGGTATTT. It yields the protein CALREIRELGKKIKVF.

Worth noting for this clone: The TCRdb protein comes from a much larger clone and disagrees with this DNA's translation at residue 9, likely due to a read error; the protein given here is derived from the DNA. The chain has TRGV9 and TRGJ1 or TRGJ2. Because TCRdb records no J gene, it was assigned here through a match of the DNA to germline. Germline assignment: CDR1 GITISATS and CDR2 ISYDGTV (reference sequence). The V gene end was trimmed by 5 bases and the J gene end by 8 bases; junction bases not matched to a gene: 12. The CDR3 length is 13 residues. The CDR3 loop reads CALWGTSDHKKLF. DNA for the CDR3: TGTGCCTTGTGGGGGACTTCCGATCATAAGAAACTCTTT.

This clone was seen a handful of times. It differs at one base from a far larger clone, so likely a read error. In the same sample, other DNA sequences code for this CDR3. The CDR3 DNA reads as TGTGCTACCTGGGATGGAAAGAAACTCTTT. Its protein product is CATWDGKKLF. The J gene is TRGJ1 or TRGJ2, the V gene TRGV4. Because TCRdb records no J gene, it was assigned here through a match of the DNA to germline. The germline V gene has CDR1 EGSTGY and CDR2 YDSYTSSV. CDR3 length: 10 amino acids.

At least ten counts were recorded for this clone. TCRdb's protein, taken from a much larger clone, differs from this DNA's translation at residue 3, likely owing to a read error; the protein displayed comes from the DNA. This CDR3 is also generated by other DNA sequences in the sample. The V gene is TRGV4, the J gene TRGJ1 or TRGJ2. TCRdb does not report a J gene; here it was assigned by matching the DNA to germline references. The CDR3 extends over 11 amino acids. Germline CDR1 is EGSTGY and CDR2 is YDSYTSSV. CDR3 residues: CAAWDGYKKLF. The CDR3 bases are TGTGCCGCCTGGGATGGGTATAAGAAACTCTTT.

By proportion, this clone is medium-sized. The chain links TRGV9 to TRGJP. V shed 0 bases and J 7 bases; nucleotides not matched to a gene: 6. The CDR3 contains 17 residues. Germline CDR1 GITISATS, CDR2 ISYDGTV (reference sequence). The chain's CDR3 is CALWEVRVELGKKIKVF. In nucleotides, the CDR3 is TGTGCCTTGTGGGAGGTGCGGGTTGAGTTGGGCAAAAAAATCAAGGTATTT.

This clone was detected many times. A read error likely explains why the TCRdb protein, taken from a much larger clone, differs from this DNA's translation at residue 8; the protein shown is translated from the DNA. V is TRGV9 and J is TRGJP. The V gene end was trimmed by 1 base and the J gene end by 9 bases; junction bases not matched to a gene: 6. Germline loops: CDR1 GITISATS, CDR2 ISYDGTV (reference sequence). The CDR3 runs to 16 residues. The CDR3 nucleotides are TGTGCCTTGTGGGAGGTAAAGGTGTTGGGCAAAAAAATCAAGGTATTT. It codes for CALWEVKVLGKKIKVF.

This clone showed up many times. Translating this DNA gives a protein that differs at residue 13 from the TCRdb one, which belongs to a much larger clone; a read error is likely, and the protein shown is this translation. The gene calls are TRGV9 and TRGJP. No J gene is reported in TCRdb; it was inferred here by comparing the DNA with germline. The CDR3 is 18 amino acids. Germline loops: CDR1 GITISATS, CDR2 ISYDGTV (reference sequence). CDR3 in DNA: TGTGCCTTGTGGGAGGTGCAAGCCGAAGAGTTGGGCGAAAAAATCAAGGTATTT. It is translated as CALWEVQAEELGEKIKVF.

This clone was detected many times. This likely came from a read error, as a far larger clone is one base away. In the same sample, other DNA sequences code for this CDR3. The J gene is TRGJP, the V gene TRGV9. No J segment appears in TCRdb, so it was assigned here by matching the sequence to germline. The CDR3 has 17 residues. Germline V gene sequence: CDR1 GITISATS, CDR2 ISYDGTV (reference sequence). CDR3 in amino acids: CALWEVQGGLGKKIKVF. Written as DNA, the CDR3 is TGTGCCTTGTGGGAGGTGCAAGGGGGGTTGGGTAAAAAAATCAAGGTATTT.